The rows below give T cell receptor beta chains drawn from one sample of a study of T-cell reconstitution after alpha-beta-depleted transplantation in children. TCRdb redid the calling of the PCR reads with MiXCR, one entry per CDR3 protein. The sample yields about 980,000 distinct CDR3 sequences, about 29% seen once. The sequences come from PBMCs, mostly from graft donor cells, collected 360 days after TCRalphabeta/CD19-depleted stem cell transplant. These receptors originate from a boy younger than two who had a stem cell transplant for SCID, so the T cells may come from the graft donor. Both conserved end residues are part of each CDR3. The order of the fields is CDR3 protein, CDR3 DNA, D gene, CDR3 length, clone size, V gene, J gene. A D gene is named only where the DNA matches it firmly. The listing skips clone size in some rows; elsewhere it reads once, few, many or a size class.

CSAKRTSEGKLFF,TGCAGTGCTAAACGGACATCCGAAGGGAAACTGTTTTTT,NA,13,NA,TRBV20-1,TRBJ1-4
CASSQSERTEETQYF,TGCGCCAGCAGCCAATCGGAACGGACCGAAGAGACCCAGTACTTC,NA,15,few,TRBV4-1,TRBJ2-5
CASTRTSLAYNEQFF,TGTGCCAGCACTCGAACGAGTCTCGCCTACAATGAGCAGTTCTTC,NA,15,few,TRBV12-3/TRBV12-4,TRBJ2-1
CASSLIFGTAASYEQYF,TGTGCCAGCAGCTTAATTTTCGGGACAGCTGCTTCCTACGAGCAGTACTTC,TRBD1,17,NA,TRBV7-2,TRBJ2-7
CSARGQGTGSTDTQYF,TGCAGTGCTAGAGGTCAGGGGACAGGGAGCACAGATACGCAGTATTTT,TRBD1,16,NA,TRBV20-1,TRBJ2-3
CASNNRGPNTDTQYF,TGTGCCAGCAATAATAGGGGGCCTAACACAGATACGCAGTATTTT,TRBD1,15,few,TRBV12-3/TRBV12-4,TRBJ2-3
CASTRQAGEQYF,TGTGCCAGCACGCGACAGGCCGGCGAGCAGTACTTC,NA,12,NA,TRBV2,TRBJ2-7
CASGVRVSEAFF,TGTGCCAGCGGGGTCAGGGTATCTGAAGCTTTCTTT,NA,12,NA,TRBV11-1,TRBJ1-1
CSASGPGGLNTDTQYF,TGCAGTGCTAGTGGTCCCGGGGGCCTAAACACAGATACGCAGTATTTT,NA,16,few,TRBV20-1,TRBJ2-3
CASRRDGPLLEGYTF,TGTGCCAGCAGGAGGGACGGGCCTTTGCTAGAAGGCTACACCTTC,NA,15,few,TRBV6-1,TRBJ1-2
CASTEGLAGGPNEQFF,TGTGCCAGCACCGAGGGGCTAGCGGGGGGGCCCAATGAGCAGTTCTTC,TRBD2,16,NA,TRBV2,TRBJ2-1
CASSSSRLADTQYF,TGTGCCAGCAGCTCCTCTAGACTAGCAGATACGCAGTATTTT,NA,14,few,TRBV5-5,TRBJ2-3
CASSLAWGRANTEAFF,TGCGCCAGCAGCTTGGCCTGGGGCAGGGCGAACACTGAAGCTTTCTTT,NA,16,NA,TRBV5-1,TRBJ1-1
CASNSRDLQYTDTQYF,TGCGCCAGCAACAGTCGGGACCTCCAGTACACAGATACGCAGTATTTT,NA,16,many,TRBV5-1,TRBJ2-3
CASSSGRAMNTEAFF,TGTGCCAGCAGCTCAGGCAGGGCTATGAACACTGAAGCTTTCTTT,NA,15,NA,TRBV9,TRBJ1-1
CSISEPRLAGANEQFF,TGTTCCATCAGTGAGCCCCGACTAGCGGGGGCCAATGAGCAGTTCTTC,TRBD2,16,NA,TRBV2,TRBJ2-1
CASSFIGGANVLTF,TGTGCCAGCAGTTTTATTGGTGGGGCCAACGTCCTGACTTTC,NA,14,NA,TRBV28,TRBJ2-6
CASGGGRSPHTDTQYF,TGTGCCAGCGGGGGGGGCCGGAGCCCCCACACAGATACGCAGTATTTT,NA,16,NA,TRBV9,TRBJ2-3
CASSQVRMADTQYF,TGTGCCAGCAGCCAAGTGAGGATGGCAGATACGCAGTATTTT,NA,14,NA,TRBV4-2,TRBJ2-3
CASSSRDLYGYTF,TGTGCCAGCAGTTCCCGGGACTTATATGGCTACACCTTC,NA,13,NA,TRBV12-3/TRBV12-4,TRBJ1-2
CSARDFFRPSTDTQYF,TGCAGTGCTAGAGATTTTTTTAGACCGAGCACAGATACGCAGTATTTT,NA,16,few,TRBV20-1,TRBJ2-3
CASSVLSASPVNNEQFF,TGCGCCAGCAGCGTGTTGTCGGCCAGCCCAGTCAACAATGAGCAGTTCTTC,NA,17,many,TRBV5-1,TRBJ2-1
CASSQDGASSTDTQYF,TGCGCCAGCAGCCAAGACGGAGCCTCTAGCACAGATACGCAGTATTTT,NA,16,NA,TRBV4-3,TRBJ2-3
CASSWTSGASMGWDF,TGTGCCAGCAGCTGGACTAGCGGGGCTTCGATGGGTTGGGACTTC,TRBD2,15,NA,TRBV7-2,TRBJ2-5
CASSARGGGAGDTQYF,TGTGCCAGCAGCGCGAGGGGCGGGGGGGCCGGAGATACGCAGTATTTT,TRBD2,16,NA,TRBV9,TRBJ2-3
CASLLFVGNTEAFF,TGTGCCAGCCTTCTTTTCGTGGGGAACACTGAAGCTTTCTTT,NA,14,NA,TRBV6-5,TRBJ1-1
CASSAGAGTQPQHF,TGTGCCAGCAGTGCGGGGGCGGGCACCCAGCCCCAGCATTTT,NA,14,NA,TRBV25-1,TRBJ1-5
CASSLVGGAGEQYF,TGCGCCAGCAGCTTGGTCGGGGGGGCCGGGGAGCAGTACTTC,TRBD2,14,NA,TRBV5-1,TRBJ2-7
CAGSRTGNYGYTF,TGTGCCGGCAGTCGGACAGGGAATTATGGCTACACCTTC,TRBD1,13,NA,TRBV6-1,TRBJ1-2
CASTRQGAFRNTGELFF,TGTGCCAGCACGAGACAGGGGGCGTTTAGAAACACCGGGGAGCTGTTTTTT,TRBD1,17,NA,TRBV27,TRBJ2-2
CASSLFGDRSEEQYF,TGCGCCAGCAGCTTGTTCGGGGATCGGTCCGAAGAGCAGTACTTC,NA,15,NA,TRBV5-1,TRBJ2-7
CASSLRAKLKGPSYEQYF,TGTGCCAGCAGCTTAAGGGCTAAGTTAAAGGGACCCTCCTACGAGCAGTACTTC,NA,18,few,TRBV7-8,TRBJ2-7
CSARRERGSPLHF,TGCAGTGCTAGACGGGAACGGGGTTCACCCCTCCACTTT,NA,13,NA,TRBV20-1,TRBJ1-6
CASRRQGFLYGYTF,TGTGCCAGCAGGAGACAGGGGTTCCTCTATGGCTACACCTTC,TRBD1,14,once,TRBV28,TRBJ1-2
CASGLGATGSFSGNTIYF,TGTGCCAGCGGCCTGGGGGCTACAGGATCTTTCTCTGGAAACACCATATATTTT,NA,18,NA,TRBV28,TRBJ1-3
CASSLGSEQETQYF,TGTGCCAGCAGCTTAGGAAGCGAACAAGAGACCCAGTACTTC,NA,14,few,TRBV13,TRBJ2-5
CASSMDRATDTQYF,TGTGCCAGCAGCATGGACAGGGCCACAGATACGCAGTATTTT,TRBD1,14,few,TRBV7-2,TRBJ2-3
CASRVLWDGRSGNTIYF,TGTGCCAGCAGGGTCCTGTGGGACGGTCGCTCTGGAAACACCATATATTTT,NA,17,few,TRBV7-9,TRBJ1-3
CASSQAGYADTQYF,TGTGCCAGCAGCCAAGCAGGCTACGCAGATACGCAGTATTTT,NA,14,NA,TRBV3-1,TRBJ2-3
CASSQDSGQQETQYF,TGTGCCAGCAGCCAAGACAGCGGACAGCAAGAGACCCAGTACTTC,NA,15,few,TRBV14,TRBJ2-5
CASSLVSPISSYEQYF,TGTGCCAGCAGTTTAGTATCCCCCATCAGCTCCTACGAGCAGTACTTC,NA,16,NA,TRBV28,TRBJ2-7
CASRRGGRGYTF,TGTGCCAGCAGGAGAGGGGGCCGTGGCTACACCTTC,TRBD1,12,few,TRBV6-1,TRBJ1-2
CASSRSGTQETQYF,TGTGCCAGCAGCCGTTCGGGGACCCAAGAGACCCAGTACTTC,NA,14,few,TRBV11-2,TRBJ2-5
CSARDPRGPNQPQHF,TGCAGTGCTAGAGATCCAAGGGGACCTAATCAGCCCCAGCATTTT,NA,15,few,TRBV20-1,TRBJ1-5